This T cell receptor beta chain was sequenced in a study of blood T cell repertoires in COVID-19. Data came from immunoSEQ multiplex PCR; TCRdb stores just in-frame clones and leaves some out. The sample records 150,000 to 200,000 clones, 70% to 90% being singletons. J gave up 4 bases and V 0 bases, and 5 bases lay outside the gene matches. CDR1 and CDR2 (germline): SGDLS, YYNGEE. This CDR3 comprises 15 residues. Sample: peripheral blood. This clonotype was obtained from a man between 60 and 75 years old with acute or convalescent COVID-19. The gene calls are TRBV9 and TRBJ2-7, with 9 bases aligning to TRBD1. CDR3 in DNA: TGTGCCAGCAGCGTAGGGGGGACAGGGACATACGAGCAGTACTTC. Amino acid sequence: CASSVGGTGTYEQYF.